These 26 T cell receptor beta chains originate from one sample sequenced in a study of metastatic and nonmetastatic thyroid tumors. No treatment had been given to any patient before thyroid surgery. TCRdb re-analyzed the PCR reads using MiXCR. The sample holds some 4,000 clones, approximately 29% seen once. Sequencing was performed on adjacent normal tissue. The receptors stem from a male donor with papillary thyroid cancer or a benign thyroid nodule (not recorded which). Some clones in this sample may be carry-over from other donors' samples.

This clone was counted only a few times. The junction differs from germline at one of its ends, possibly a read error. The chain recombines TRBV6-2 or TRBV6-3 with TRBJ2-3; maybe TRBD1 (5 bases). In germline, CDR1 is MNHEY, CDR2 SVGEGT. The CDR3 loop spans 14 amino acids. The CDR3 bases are TGTGCCAGCAGTTACAGGGGCGACACAGCTACGCAGTATTTT. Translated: CASSYRGDTATQYF.

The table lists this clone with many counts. The CDR3 protein is CASSQDNNGNEQFF. The DNA of the CDR3 is TGCGCCAGCAGCCAAGATAATAACGGCAATGAGCAGTTCTTC. The chain carries TRBV4-1 and TRBJ2-1; no firm D call. Trimming took 0 bases from V and 6 from J, leaving 9 bases between them. Germline V CDR1 and CDR2: MGHRA, YSYEKL. CDR3 length: 14 residues.

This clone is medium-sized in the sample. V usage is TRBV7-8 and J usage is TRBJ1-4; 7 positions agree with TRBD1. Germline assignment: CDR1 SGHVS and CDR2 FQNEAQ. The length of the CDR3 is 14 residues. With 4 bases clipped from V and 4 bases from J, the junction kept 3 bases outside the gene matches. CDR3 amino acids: CASSSGQNNEKLFF. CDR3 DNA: TGTGCCAGCAGCTCGGGACAGAATAATGAAAAACTGTTTTTT.

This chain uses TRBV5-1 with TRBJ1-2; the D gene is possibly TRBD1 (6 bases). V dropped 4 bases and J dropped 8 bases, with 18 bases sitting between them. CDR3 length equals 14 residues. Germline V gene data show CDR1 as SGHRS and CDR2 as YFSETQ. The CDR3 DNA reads TGCGCCAGCAGCGGGGATAGGGGGAGCTCCGGCTACACCTTC. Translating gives CASSGDRGSSGYTF.

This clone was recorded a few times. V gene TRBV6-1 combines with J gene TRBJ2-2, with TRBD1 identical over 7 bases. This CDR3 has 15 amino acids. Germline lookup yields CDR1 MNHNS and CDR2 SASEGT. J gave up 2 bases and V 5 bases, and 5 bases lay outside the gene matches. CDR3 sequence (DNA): TGTGCCAGCAGTACCGGACAGGTCAACACCGGGGAGCTGTTTTTT. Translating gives CASSTGQVNTGELFF.

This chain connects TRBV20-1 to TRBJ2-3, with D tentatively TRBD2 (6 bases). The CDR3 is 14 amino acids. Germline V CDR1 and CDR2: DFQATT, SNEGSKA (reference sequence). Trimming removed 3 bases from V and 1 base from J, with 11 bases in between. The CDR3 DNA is TGCAGTGCTAGTCCTGGCGGGGGCACAGATACGCAGTATTTT. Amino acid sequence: CSASPGGGTDTQYF.

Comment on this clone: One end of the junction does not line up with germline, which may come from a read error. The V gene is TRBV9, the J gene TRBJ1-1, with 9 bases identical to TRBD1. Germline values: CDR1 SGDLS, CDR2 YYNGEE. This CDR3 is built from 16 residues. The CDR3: CASSVVITTGGSEALF. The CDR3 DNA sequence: TGTGCCAGCAGCGTAGTTATCACCACAGGGGGCTCGGAAGCTCTCTTT.

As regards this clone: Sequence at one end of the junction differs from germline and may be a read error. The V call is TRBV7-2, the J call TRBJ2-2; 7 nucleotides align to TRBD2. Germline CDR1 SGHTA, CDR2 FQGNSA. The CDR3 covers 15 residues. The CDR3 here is CASSSPGTSVGDLFF. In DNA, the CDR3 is TGTGCCAGCAGCTCTCCCGGCACTAGCGTCGGGGATCTGTTTTTT.

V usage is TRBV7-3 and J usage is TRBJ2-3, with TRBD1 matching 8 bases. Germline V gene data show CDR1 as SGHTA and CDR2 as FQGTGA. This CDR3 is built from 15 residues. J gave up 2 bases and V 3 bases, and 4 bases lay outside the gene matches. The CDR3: CASSLTGVPTDTQYF. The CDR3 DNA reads TGTGCCAGCAGCTTGACAGGGGTTCCCACAGATACGCAGTATTTT. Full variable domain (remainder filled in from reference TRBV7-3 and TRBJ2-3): GAGVSQTPSNKVTEKGKYVELRCDPISGHTALYWYRQSLGQGPEFLIYFQGTGAADDSGLPNDRFFAVRPEGSVSTLKIQRTERGDSAVYLCASSLTGVPTDTQYFGPGTRLTVL.

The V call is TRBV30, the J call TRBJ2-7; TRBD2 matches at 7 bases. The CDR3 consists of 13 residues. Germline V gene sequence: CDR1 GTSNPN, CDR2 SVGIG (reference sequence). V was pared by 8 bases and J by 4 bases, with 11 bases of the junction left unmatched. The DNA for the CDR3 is TGTGCCATGGGGAGGGAGTCGAGGTACGAGCAGTACTTC. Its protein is CAMGRESRYEQYF.

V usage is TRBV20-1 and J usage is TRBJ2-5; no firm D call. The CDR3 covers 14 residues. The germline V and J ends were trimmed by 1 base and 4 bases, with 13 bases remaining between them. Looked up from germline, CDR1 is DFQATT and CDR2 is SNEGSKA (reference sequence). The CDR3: CSARGPWGGETQYF. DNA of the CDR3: TGCAGTGCTAGAGGCCCATGGGGTGGAGAGACCCAGTACTTC.

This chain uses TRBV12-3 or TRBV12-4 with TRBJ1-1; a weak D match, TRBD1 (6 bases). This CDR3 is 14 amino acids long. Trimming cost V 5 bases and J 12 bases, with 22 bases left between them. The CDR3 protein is CASSRGGWEVKSFF. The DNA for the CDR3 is TGTGCCAGCAGTAGAGGGGGATGGGAGGTGAAATCTTTCTTT.

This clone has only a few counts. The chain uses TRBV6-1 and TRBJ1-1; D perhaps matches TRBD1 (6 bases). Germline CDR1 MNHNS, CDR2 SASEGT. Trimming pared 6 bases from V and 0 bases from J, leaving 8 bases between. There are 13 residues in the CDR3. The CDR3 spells CASRQGVNTEAFF. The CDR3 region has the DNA TGTGCCAGCAGACAGGGAGTGAACACTGAAGCTTTCTTT.

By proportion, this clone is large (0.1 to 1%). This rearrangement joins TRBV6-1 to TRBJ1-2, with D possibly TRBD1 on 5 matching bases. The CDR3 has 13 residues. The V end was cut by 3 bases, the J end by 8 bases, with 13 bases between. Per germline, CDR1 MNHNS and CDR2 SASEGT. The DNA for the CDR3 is TGTGCCAGCAGTGATCGACATAAGGGGGGCTACACCTTC. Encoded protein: CASSDRHKGGYTF.

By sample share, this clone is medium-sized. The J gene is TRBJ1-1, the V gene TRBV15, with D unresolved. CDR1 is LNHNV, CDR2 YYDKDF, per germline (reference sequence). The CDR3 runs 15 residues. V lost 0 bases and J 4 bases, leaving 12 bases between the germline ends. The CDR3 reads CATSRDSQRVTEAFF. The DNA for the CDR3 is TGTGCCACCAGCAGAGATTCCCAGCGGGTCACTGAAGCTTTCTTT.

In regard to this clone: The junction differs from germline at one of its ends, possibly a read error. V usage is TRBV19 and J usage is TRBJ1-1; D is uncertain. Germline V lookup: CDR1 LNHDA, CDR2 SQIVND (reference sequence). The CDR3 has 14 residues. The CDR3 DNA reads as TGTGCCAGTGGTATGAACACGGGTGGCACTGAAGCTTTCTTT. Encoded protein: CASGMNTGGTEAFF.

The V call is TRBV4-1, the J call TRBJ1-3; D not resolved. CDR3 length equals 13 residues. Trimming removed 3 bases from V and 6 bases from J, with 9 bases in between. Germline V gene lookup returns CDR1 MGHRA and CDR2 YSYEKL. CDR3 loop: CASSQSEENTIYF. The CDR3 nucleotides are TGCGCCAGCAGCCAGAGCGAAGAAAACACCATATATTTT.

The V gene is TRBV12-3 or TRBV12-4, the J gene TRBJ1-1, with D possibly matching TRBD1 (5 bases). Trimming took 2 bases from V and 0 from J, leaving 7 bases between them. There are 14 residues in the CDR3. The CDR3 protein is CASSLLGVNTEAFF. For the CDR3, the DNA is TGTGCCAGCAGTTTACTAGGGGTGAACACTGAAGCTTTCTTT.

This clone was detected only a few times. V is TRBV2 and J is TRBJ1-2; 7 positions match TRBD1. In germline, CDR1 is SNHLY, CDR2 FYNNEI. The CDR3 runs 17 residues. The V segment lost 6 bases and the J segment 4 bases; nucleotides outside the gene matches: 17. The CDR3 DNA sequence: TGTGCCAGCAGGGGGACAAGGGGACAGTCGGAAGTCTATGGCTACACCTTC. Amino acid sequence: CASRGTRGQSEVYGYTF.

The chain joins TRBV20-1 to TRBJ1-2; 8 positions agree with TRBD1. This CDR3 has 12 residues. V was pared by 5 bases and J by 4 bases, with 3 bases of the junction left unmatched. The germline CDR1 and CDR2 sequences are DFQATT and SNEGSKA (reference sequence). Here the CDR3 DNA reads TGCAGTGCTCCGACAGGGGTCTATGGCTACACCTTC. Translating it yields CSAPTGVYGYTF.

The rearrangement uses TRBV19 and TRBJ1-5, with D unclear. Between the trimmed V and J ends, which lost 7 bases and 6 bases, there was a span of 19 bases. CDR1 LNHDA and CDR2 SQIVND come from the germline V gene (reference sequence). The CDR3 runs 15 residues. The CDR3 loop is CASTRFGVPGQPQHF. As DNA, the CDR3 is TGTGCCAGTACTCGTTTCGGGGTACCGGGTCAGCCCCAGCATTTT.

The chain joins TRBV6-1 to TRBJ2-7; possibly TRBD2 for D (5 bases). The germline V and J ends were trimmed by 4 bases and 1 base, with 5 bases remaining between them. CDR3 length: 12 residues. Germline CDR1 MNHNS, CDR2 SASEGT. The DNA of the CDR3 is TGTGCCAGCAGTGGGACTTCCTACGAGCAGTACTTC. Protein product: CASSGTSYEQYF.

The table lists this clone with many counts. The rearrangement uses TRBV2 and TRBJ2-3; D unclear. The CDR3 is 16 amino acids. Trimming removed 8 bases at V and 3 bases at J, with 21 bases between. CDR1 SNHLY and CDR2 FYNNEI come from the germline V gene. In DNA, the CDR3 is TGTGCCAGCTACACCTCACCCGGTTCCGAGACAGATACGCAGTATTTT. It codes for CASYTSPGSETDTQYF.

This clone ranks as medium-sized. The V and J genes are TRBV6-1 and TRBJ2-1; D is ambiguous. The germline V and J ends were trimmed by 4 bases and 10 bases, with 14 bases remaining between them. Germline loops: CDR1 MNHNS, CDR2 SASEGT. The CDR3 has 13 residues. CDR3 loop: CASSADRVMEQFF. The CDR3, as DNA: TGTGCCAGCAGTGCGGACCGCGTCATGGAGCAGTTCTTC.

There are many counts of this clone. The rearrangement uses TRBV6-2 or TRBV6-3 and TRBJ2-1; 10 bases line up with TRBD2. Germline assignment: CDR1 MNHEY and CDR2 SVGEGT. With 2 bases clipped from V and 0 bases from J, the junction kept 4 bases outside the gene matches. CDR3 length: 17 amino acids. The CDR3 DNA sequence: TGTGCCAGCAGTTACCTAGCGGGGGCCGCCTCCTACAATGAGCAGTTCTTC. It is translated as CASSYLAGAASYNEQFF.

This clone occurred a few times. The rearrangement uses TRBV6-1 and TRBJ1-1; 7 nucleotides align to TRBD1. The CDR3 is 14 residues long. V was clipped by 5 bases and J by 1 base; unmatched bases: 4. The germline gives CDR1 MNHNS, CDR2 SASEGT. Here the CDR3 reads CASSSPGGNTEAFF. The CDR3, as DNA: TGTGCCAGCAGTTCGCCAGGGGGGAACACTGAAGCTTTCTTT.